This passage covers 29 T cell receptor beta chains from one sample sequenced in a study of response to subunit inactivated influenza vaccine. TCRdb called the RT-PCR reads again in MiXCR, with one record for every CDR3 protein. Found here are 430,000 or so distinct CDR3 sequences, about a tenth of them singletons; the top ten hold approximately 12%. The material sequenced was PBMCs from blood, taken roughly 45 days after vaccination. The receptors derive from a man in his fifties who received an inactivated influenza vaccine.

The chain has TRBV5-1 and TRBJ1-2; no firm D call. V was shortened by 2 bases and J by 6 bases, with 11 bases between the two germline ends. The CDR3 totals 13 residues. Germline V gives CDR1 SGHRS, CDR2 YFSETQ. CDR3 bases: TGCGCCAGCAGCTTTCAGGAGGCTCATGGCTACACCTTC. Protein product: CASSFQEAHGYTF.

This clonotype was observed many times. This chain joins TRBV20-1 and TRBJ1-2, with no clear D. The germline CDR1 and CDR2 sequences are DFQATT and SNEGSKA (reference sequence). This CDR3 comprises 14 residues. Trimming removed 2 bases from V and 8 bases from J, with 18 bases in between. Here the CDR3 reads CSARPLTPGYGYTF. In DNA, the CDR3 is TGCAGTGCTAGACCTCTTACCCCAGGTTACGGCTACACCTTC.

This clonotype was detected only once. This chain uses TRBV11-2 with TRBJ2-7, with D possibly matching TRBD2 (6 bases). The CDR3 contains 15 residues. Germline-derived CDR1 and CDR2 are SGHAT and FQNNGV. Between the trimmed V and J ends, which lost 1 base and 2 bases, there was a span of 12 bases. The CDR3 is CASSLAGGTTYEQYF. CDR3 sequence (DNA): TGTGCCAGCAGCTTAGCTGGGGGGACCACCTACGAGCAGTACTTC.

The chain uses TRBV3-1 and TRBJ2-7; D may match TRBD1 or TRBD2 (6 bases each). Germline V lookup: CDR1 LGHDT, CDR2 YNNKEL (reference sequence). Trimming pared 4 bases from V and 0 bases from J, leaving 13 bases between. This CDR3 contains 15 residues. CDR3 residues: CASSPLWGASYEQYF. The CDR3 DNA reads as TGTGCCAGCAGCCCCCTTTGGGGGGCCTCCTACGAGCAGTACTTC.

This clonotype was counted a single time. The genes are TRBV20-1 and TRBJ2-7; 8 nucleotides align to TRBD1. The CDR3 has 14 residues. Per germline, CDR1 DFQATT and CDR2 SNEGSKA (reference sequence). V was pared by 3 bases and J by 6 bases, with 10 bases of the junction left unmatched. The CDR3 loop is CSASKTRQGSEQYF. The CDR3 nucleotides read TGCAGTGCTAGTAAGACCCGACAGGGGAGCGAGCAGTACTTC.

The gene calls are TRBV7-9 and TRBJ2-5; 8 positions match TRBD2. In germline, CDR1 is SEHNR, CDR2 FQNEAQ (reference sequence). This CDR3 contains 14 residues. V lost 4 bases and J lost 5; bases outside the gene matches: 6. CDR3 coding DNA: TGTGCCAGCAGCTCCGGGGGGGCTAGGGAGACCCAGTACTTC. It yields the protein CASSSGGARETQYF. Full variable domain (missing parts from reference TRBV7-9 and TRBJ2-5): DTGVSQNPRHKITKRGQNVTFRCDPISEHNRLYWYRQTLGQGPEFLTYFQNEAQLEKSRLLSDRFSAERPKGSFSTLEIQRTEQGDSAMYLCASSSGGARETQYFGPGTRLLVL.

This clonotype was counted a few times. This chain connects TRBV20-1 to TRBJ2-1; D is possibly TRBD2 (6 bases). The germline gives CDR1 DFQATT, CDR2 SNEGSKA (reference sequence). Trimming cost V 4 bases and J 2 bases, with 18 bases left between them. The CDR3 is 16 residues long. The CDR3 DNA sequence: TGCAGTGCTACGGAATTTTATAGCGGCACCTACAATGAGCAGTTCTTC. Residues: CSATEFYSGTYNEQFF.

At least ten counts were recorded for this clonotype. CDR3 nucleotides: TGTGCCAGCAGCCTCGGGACAGGGCAAGAGACCCAGTACTTC. The encoded protein is CASSLGTGQETQYF. The gene calls are TRBV3-1 and TRBJ2-5; the match to TRBD1 covers 9 bases. The germline V gene has CDR1 LGHDT and CDR2 YNNKEL (reference sequence). Trimming cost V 4 bases and J 2 bases; bases outside gene matches: 2. This CDR3 is built from 14 residues.

This rearrangement joins TRBV2 to TRBJ2-6; D unclear. The CDR3 covers 14 residues. With 4 bases removed from V and 0 bases from J, the gap between germline ends came to 4 bases. In germline, CDR1 is SNHLY, CDR2 FYNNEI. The CDR3, as DNA: TGTGCCAGCAGTGGAACCTCTGGGGCCAACGTCCTGACTTTC. Translation: CASSGTSGANVLTF.

This clonotype appeared a few times. This chain links TRBV7-9 with TRBJ1-6; TRBD1 matches at 7 bases. The length of the CDR3 is 14 residues. In germline, CDR1 is SEHNR, CDR2 FQNEAQ (reference sequence). V gave up 7 bases and J gave up 8 bases; unmatched junction bases: 8. The chain's CDR3 is CASTVTGEYSPLHF. In DNA form, the CDR3 reads TGTGCCAGCACTGTTACAGGGGAATATTCACCCCTCCACTTT.

On this clonotype: A much larger clone sits a single nucleotide away, making a read error possible. The genes are TRBV11-2 and TRBJ1-1; no definite D call. The V and J ends lost 6 bases and 1 base respectively, with 3 bases between them. The CDR3 runs 11 residues. Germline V CDR1 and CDR2: SGHAT, FQNNGV. DNA for the CDR3: TGTGCCAGCAGGCGGAACACTGAAGCTTTCTTT. Its translation: CASRRNTEAFF.

V gene TRBV20-1 combines with J gene TRBJ2-7; 7 bases line up with TRBD2. Trimming at V came to 5 bases and at J to 9 bases, leaving 13 bases not matched to a gene. The CDR3 loop spans 13 amino acids. Looked up from germline, CDR1 is DFQATT and CDR2 is SNEGSKA (reference sequence). The chain's CDR3 is CSAHEGRGRGQYF. The CDR3 DNA is TGCAGTGCTCACGAGGGGAGGGGTAGGGGGCAGTACTTC.

This clonotype has a handful of counts. The rearrangement joins TRBV29-1 to TRBJ2-7; TRBD1 matches 8 bases. CDR1 and CDR2 from the germline V gene are SQVTM and ANQGSEA. Trimming cost V 7 bases and J 2 bases; bases outside gene matches: 10. This CDR3 has 14 residues. The CDR3 loop is CSAETGELTYEQYF. The CDR3 DNA reads TGCAGCGCTGAGACAGGGGAGTTAACCTACGAGCAGTACTTC.

The chain links TRBV6-2 or TRBV6-3 to TRBJ2-2; D may be TRBD2 (5 bases). Germline V gene data show CDR1 as MNHEY and CDR2 as SVGEGT. The V end lost 7 bases, the J end lost 6 bases, and 27 bases lay between the germline ends. CDR3 size: 18 residues. The chain's CDR3 is CASTSLKVEQWRSGELFF. Written as DNA, the CDR3 is TGTGCCAGCACCTCCTTAAAGGTTGAGCAATGGAGGTCCGGGGAGCTGTTTTTT.

As regards this clonotype: This may be a read error: a much more frequent sequence differs by one nucleotide. The gene calls are TRBV5-6 and TRBJ2-7; D is perhaps TRBD1 or TRBD2 (5 bases each). Germline loops: CDR1 SGHDT, CDR2 YYEEEE. The CDR3 runs to 14 residues. CDR3 DNA sequence: TGTGCCAGCTACCGGGACGTAGAAGTCCACGAGCAGTGCTTC. This codes for CASYRDVEVHEQCF.

V gene TRBV2 combines with J gene TRBJ2-3, with TRBD2 matching over 11 bases. The CDR3 has 17 amino acids. V trimming: 4 bases; J trimming: 2 bases; junction bases outside the gene matches: 8. CDR1 and CDR2 (germline): SNHLY, FYNNEI. CDR3 in DNA: TGTGCCAGCAGTGGGGGGACTAGCGGAGGTTACACAGATACGCAGTATTTT. This codes for CASSGGTSGGYTDTQYF.

This clonotype was seen more than once but under ten times. The J gene is TRBJ2-7, the V gene TRBV7-8, with 8 bases that match TRBD2. The germline V gene has CDR1 SGHVS and CDR2 FQNEAQ. The J segment lost 3 bases and the V segment lost 1 base, leaving 5 bases of the junction unmatched. This CDR3 is 15 amino acids long. In nucleotides, the CDR3 is TGTGCCAGCAGCTTAGGGCGGCTAGCGGGCTACGAGCAGTACTTC. It translates to CASSLGRLAGYEQYF.

This clonotype was recorded a few times. The rearrangement joins TRBV24-1 to TRBJ1-2; weak D call: TRBD1 (5 bases). Germline lookup yields CDR1 KGHDR and CDR2 SFDVKD. V was clipped by 6 bases and J by 2 bases, with 15 bases between them. The CDR3 length is 15 residues. CDR3 DNA sequence: TGTGCCACCAGTCCCGGGACGCCAGCGAACTATGGCTACACCTTC. Protein: CATSPGTPANYGYTF.

This clonotype has at least ten counts. This chain joins TRBV7-9 and TRBJ2-1; 8 nucleotides agree with TRBD2. The junction had 12 bases not matched to a gene; V was cut back by 4 bases and J by 13 bases. Germline assignment: CDR1 SEHNR and CDR2 FQNEAQ (reference sequence). This CDR3 is built from 14 residues. The CDR3 is CASSSPVSGITQFF. CDR3 nucleotide sequence: TGTGCCAGCAGCTCCCCGGTTAGCGGGATAACACAGTTCTTC.

V is TRBV5-4 and J is TRBJ1-2, with D possibly TRBD1 on 5 matching bases. Looked up from germline, CDR1 is SGHNT and CDR2 is YYREEE (reference sequence). The V end was cut by 1 base, the J end by 0 bases, with 13 bases between. The CDR3 has 16 residues. In DNA form, the CDR3 reads TGTGCCAGCAGCTTGACCCCAGGGAGGACTAACTATGGCTACACCTTC. It is translated as CASSLTPGRTNYGYTF.

This clonotype was picked up a small number of times. This rearrangement joins TRBV24-1 to TRBJ2-7; 7 bases are shared with TRBD2. CDR1 and CDR2 (germline): KGHDR, SFDVKD. This CDR3 contains 13 residues. After removal of 4 bases from V and 6 bases from J, the junction contained 5 bases not matched to a gene. This CDR3 is CATSEDSGGEQYF. The DNA of the CDR3 is TGTGCCACCAGTGAAGATTCGGGGGGCGAGCAGTACTTC.

The chain recombines TRBV7-9 with TRBJ2-7, with D perhaps TRBD1 (6 bases). Germline V gene lookup returns CDR1 SEHNR and CDR2 FQNEAQ (reference sequence). This CDR3 region has 14 residues. The V end lost 5 bases, the J end lost 2 bases, and 13 bases lay between the germline ends. CDR3 nucleotide sequence: TGTGCCAGCAGCCCCCGACAGGATCCCTACGAGCAGTACTTC. Its protein is CASSPRQDPYEQYF. The complete variable domain, with remaining parts taken from reference TRBV7-9 and TRBJ2-7, reads DTGVSQNPRHKITKRGQNVTFRCDPISEHNRLYWYRQTLGQGPEFLTYFQNEAQLEKSRLLSDRFSAERPKGSFSTLEIQRTEQGDSAMYLCASSPRQDPYEQYFGPGTRLTVT.

This clonotype has more than one count but fewer than ten. This chain uses TRBV6-1 with TRBJ1-1, with D possibly being TRBD1 (5 bases). Trimming cost V 8 bases and J 0 bases, with 19 bases left between them. Germline lookup yields CDR1 MNHNS and CDR2 SASEGT. The CDR3 loop spans 16 amino acids. In DNA, the CDR3 is TGTGCCAGCCGAACGGGGGAGATTCTCGTGAACACTGAAGCTTTCTTT. It encodes CASRTGEILVNTEAFF.

This clonotype was observed a few times. The CDR3 region has the DNA TGCAGTGCTACGAAGGGATCTAACACAGATACGCAGTATTTT. This gives the protein CSATKGSNTDTQYF. The V and J genes are TRBV20-1 and TRBJ2-3; D call uncertain. Trimming left V 4 bases short and J 2 bases short, with 13 bases between. Germline values: CDR1 DFQATT, CDR2 SNEGSKA (reference sequence). The CDR3 length is 14 residues.

This clonotype was picked up many times. V and J are TRBV12-3 or TRBV12-4 and TRBJ1-5, with a possible D match to TRBD1 (6 bases). This CDR3 comprises 13 residues. V dropped 6 bases and J dropped 7 bases, with 13 bases sitting between them. The CDR3, as DNA: TGTGCCAGCAGCGAACAGGGCCAGCAGCCCCAGCATTTT. Translated: CASSEQGQQPQHF.

This clonotype was picked up many times. This sequence joins TRBV12-3 or TRBV12-4 and TRBJ1-1; D gene unclear. The CDR3 is 12 amino acids. Trimming removed 3 bases from V and 10 bases from J, with 12 bases in between. CDR3 bases: TGTGCCAGCAGTTTTACGCGCGCCTCAGCTTTCTTT. Translation gives CASSFTRASAFF.

This clonotype has more than one count but fewer than ten. The chain combines TRBV20-1 with TRBJ1-5; D might be TRBD1 (6 bases). There are 13 residues in the CDR3. The V gene lost 5 bases and the J gene lost 4 bases, with 12 bases spanning the gap. Germline V gene sequence: CDR1 DFQATT, CDR2 SNEGSKA (reference sequence). CDR3 DNA: TGCAGTGCTTCTCCGGGACATAATCAGCCCCAGCATTTT. It specifies CSASPGHNQPQHF.

CDR3 bases: TGTGCCAGCAGCTACCGCCGTCAGGGCGGGGTTGTCTCCTACGAGCAGTACTTC. It codes for CASSYRRQGGVVSYEQYF. V gene TRBV6-2 or TRBV6-3 combines with J gene TRBJ2-7; D is possibly TRBD2 (6 bases). V was pared by 6 bases and J by 0 bases, with 24 bases between. Looked up from germline, CDR1 is MNHEY and CDR2 is SVGEGT. The CDR3 sequence is 18 residues long.

This clonotype was seen a few times. This rearrangement joins TRBV11-2 to TRBJ2-7; TRBD1 matches at 8 bases. The trim removed 0 bases at V and 3 bases at J, leaving 13 bases unmatched. This CDR3 has 18 amino acids. CDR1 SGHAT and CDR2 FQNNGV come from the germline V gene. The CDR3 here is CASSLDKTGARGLYEQYF. The CDR3 DNA reads as TGTGCCAGCAGCTTAGACAAGACAGGGGCCCGGGGCCTCTACGAGCAGTACTTC. The full variable domain, completed using reference TRBV11-2 and TRBJ2-7, is EAGVAQSPRYKIIEKRQSVAFWCNPISGHATLYWYQQILGQGPKLLIQFQNNGVVDDSQLPKDRFSAERLKGVDSTLKIQPAKLEDSAVYLCASSLDKTGARGLYEQYFGPGTRLTVT.